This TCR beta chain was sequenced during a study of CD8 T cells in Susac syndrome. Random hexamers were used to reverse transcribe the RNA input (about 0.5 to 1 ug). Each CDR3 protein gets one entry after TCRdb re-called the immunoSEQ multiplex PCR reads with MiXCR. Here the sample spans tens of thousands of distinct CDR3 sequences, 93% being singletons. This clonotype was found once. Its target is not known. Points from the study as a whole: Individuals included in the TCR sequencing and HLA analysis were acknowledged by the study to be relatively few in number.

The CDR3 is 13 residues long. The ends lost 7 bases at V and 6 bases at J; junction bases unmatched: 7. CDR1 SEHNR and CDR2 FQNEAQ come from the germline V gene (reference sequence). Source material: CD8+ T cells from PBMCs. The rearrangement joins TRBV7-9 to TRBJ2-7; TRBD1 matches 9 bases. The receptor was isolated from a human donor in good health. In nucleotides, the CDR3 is TGTGCCAGCACCCCGGGACAGGGAGGCGAGCAGTACTTC. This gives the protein CASTPGQGGEQYF. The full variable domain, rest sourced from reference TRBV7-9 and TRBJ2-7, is DTGVSQNPRHKITKRGQNVTFRCDPISEHNRLYWYRQTLGQGPEFLTYFQNEAQLEKSRLLSDRFSAERPKGSFSTLEIQRTEQGDSAMYLCASTPGQGGEQYFGPGTRLTVT.